This TCR beta chain was recovered during a study of response to subunit inactivated influenza vaccine. Germline V gene sequence: CDR1 WSHSY, CDR2 SAAADI. V was shortened by 1 base and J by 4 bases, with 14 bases between the two germline ends. The CDR3 contains 15 residues. A single record per CDR3 protein comes from TCRdb applying MiXCR to the RT-PCR reads. The sample shows more than 700,000 distinct CDR3 sequences, 21% of them seen only once. This clonotype was sampled from a man in his fifties or sixties who received an inactivated influenza vaccine. V gene TRBV10-2 combines with J gene TRBJ2-7; either TRBD1 or TRBD2 may supply D (6 bases each). The sample was PBMCs from blood, taken roughly 5 days after vaccination. The CDR3 loop is CASSEFSGAGYEQYF. The CDR3 nucleotides read TGCGCCAGCAGTGAGTTTTCGGGGGCGGGATACGAGCAGTACTTC.